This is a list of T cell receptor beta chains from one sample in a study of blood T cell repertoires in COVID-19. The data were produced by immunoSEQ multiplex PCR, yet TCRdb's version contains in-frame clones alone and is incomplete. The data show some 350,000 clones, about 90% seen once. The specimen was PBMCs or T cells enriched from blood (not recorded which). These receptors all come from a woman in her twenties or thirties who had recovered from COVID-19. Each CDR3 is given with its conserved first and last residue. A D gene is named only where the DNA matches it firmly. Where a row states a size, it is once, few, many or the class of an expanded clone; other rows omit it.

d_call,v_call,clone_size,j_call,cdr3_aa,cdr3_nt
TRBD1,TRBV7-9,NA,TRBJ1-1,CASSHPRYGTGAGEAFF,TGTGCCAGCAGCCACCCCCGGTATGGGACAGGGGCTGGTGAAGCTTTCTTT
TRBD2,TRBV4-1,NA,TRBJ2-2,CASSQGGGNTGELFF,TGCGCCAGCAGCCAAGGCGGGGGGAACACCGGGGAGCTGTTTTTT
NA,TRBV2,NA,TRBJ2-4,CASSELEAKNIQYF,TGTGCCAGCAGTGAACTGGAGGCCAAAAACATTCAGTACTTC
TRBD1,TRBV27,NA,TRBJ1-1,CASSIDRVATEAFF,TGTGCCAGCAGTATCGACAGGGTCGCCACTGAAGCTTTCTTT
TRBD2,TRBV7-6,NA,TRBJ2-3,CASSLALPSGSDTQYF,TGTGCCAGCAGCTTAGCGTTGCCTAGCGGGAGTGATACGCAGTATTTT
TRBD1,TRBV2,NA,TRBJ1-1,CASIGRQGTSTEAFF,TGTGCCAGCATCGGAAGACAGGGAACAAGCACTGAAGCTTTCTTT
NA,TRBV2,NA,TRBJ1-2,CASRPGQLNYGYTF,TGTGCCAGCAGACCAGGACAGTTGAACTATGGCTACACCTTC
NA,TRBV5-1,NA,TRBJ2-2,CASTSSGSANTGELFF,TGCGCCAGCACCAGCTCAGGATCCGCGAACACCGGGGAGCTGTTTTTT
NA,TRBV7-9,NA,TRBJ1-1,CASSLVKQTGVGEAFF,TGTGCCAGCAGCTTAGTCAAGCAGACCGGGGTCGGTGAAGCTTTCTTT
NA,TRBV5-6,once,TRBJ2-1,CASSRPLEGSYNEQFF,TGTGCCAGCAGCCGGCCCCTAGAGGGCTCCTACAATGAGCAGTTCTTC
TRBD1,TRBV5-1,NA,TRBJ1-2,CASGNRGPGYGYTF,TGCGCCAGCGGGAACAGGGGGCCAGGCTATGGCTACACCTTC
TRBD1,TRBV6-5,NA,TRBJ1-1,CASSYRTGEAFF,TGTGCCAGCAGCTACCGGACAGGTGAAGCTTTCTTT
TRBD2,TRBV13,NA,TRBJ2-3,CASSSRTSGGTDTQYF,TGTGCCAGCAGCTCTAGGACTAGCGGGGGCACAGATACGCAGTATTTT
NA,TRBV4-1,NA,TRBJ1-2,CASSQDQAYGYTF,TGCGCCAGCAGCCAAGACCAGGCCTATGGCTACACCTTC
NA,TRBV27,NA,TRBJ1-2,CASSLGLDYGYTF,TGTGCCAGCAGCCTCGGTTTGGACTATGGCTACACCTTC
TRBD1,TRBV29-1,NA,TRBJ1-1,CSVGTGGLAFF,TGCAGCGTCGGGACAGGGGGCTTGGCTTTCTTT
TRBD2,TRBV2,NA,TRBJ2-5,CASSEVGVLAGAVQTQYF,TGTGCCAGCAGTGAAGTCGGGGTGTTAGCGGGAGCGGTACAGACCCAGTACTTC
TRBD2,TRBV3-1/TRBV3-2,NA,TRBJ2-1,CASSQDLAGGLRQFF,TGTGCCAGCAGCCAAGATCTTGCGGGAGGCTTACGGCAGTTCTTC
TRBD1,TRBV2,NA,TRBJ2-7,CASRDRGHEQYF,TGTGCCAGCAGGGACAGGGGGCACGAGCAGTACTTC
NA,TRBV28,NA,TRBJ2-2,CASTQSGFTGELFF,TGTGCCAGCACTCAGAGCGGGTTCACCGGGGAGCTGTTTTTT
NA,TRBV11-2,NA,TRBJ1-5,CASSLGVAGRINQPQHF,TGTGCCAGCAGCCTAGGGGTGGCGGGACGAATCAATCAGCCCCAGCATTTT
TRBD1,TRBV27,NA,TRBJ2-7,CASSLNRGAEQYF,TGTGCCAGCAGTTTGAACAGGGGAGCCGAGCAGTACTTC
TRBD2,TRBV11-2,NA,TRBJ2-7,CASSPWTSGKVFEQYF,TGTGCCAGCAGCCCCTGGACTAGCGGGAAGGTCTTCGAGCAGTACTTC
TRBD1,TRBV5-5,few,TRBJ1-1,CASSLGYRGNTEAFF,TGTGCCAGCAGCTTGGGCTACAGGGGGAACACTGAAGCTTTCTTT
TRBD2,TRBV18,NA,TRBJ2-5,CASSHRTSGGPIQETQYF,TGTGCCAGCTCACATAGGACTAGCGGGGGACCTATCCAAGAGACCCAGTACTTC
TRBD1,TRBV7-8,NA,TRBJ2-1,CASSGRTGGDEQFF,TGTGCCAGCAGCGGCCGGACAGGGGGCGATGAGCAGTTCTTC
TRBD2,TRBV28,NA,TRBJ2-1,CASNAGGYNEQFF,TGTGCCAGCAACGCGGGGGGCTACAATGAGCAGTTCTTC
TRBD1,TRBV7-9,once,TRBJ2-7,CASSLIQGAYEQYF,TGTGCCAGCAGCTTAATTCAGGGGGCCTACGAGCAGTACTTC
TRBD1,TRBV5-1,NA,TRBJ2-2,CASSSQGGYTGELFF,TGCGCCAGCAGCTCACAGGGGGGTTACACCGGGGAGCTGTTTTTT
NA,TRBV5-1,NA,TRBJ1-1,CASSLARGGTEAFF,TGCGCCAGCAGCTTGGCCCGGGGTGGCACTGAAGCTTTCTTT
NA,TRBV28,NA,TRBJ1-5,CASSPPFVADNQPQHF,TGTGCCAGCAGTCCCCCCTTTGTGGCGGACAATCAGCCCCAGCATTTT
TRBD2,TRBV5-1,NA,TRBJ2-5,CASSLALAGQETQYF,TGCGCCAGCAGCTTGGCATTAGCGGGCCAAGAGACCCAGTACTTC
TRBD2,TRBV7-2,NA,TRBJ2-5,CASSLGSGLWETQYF,TGTGCCAGCAGCTTAGGTAGCGGGCTCTGGGAGACCCAGTACTTC
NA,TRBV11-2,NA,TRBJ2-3,CASSLGGRRADTQYF,TGTGCCAGCAGCTTAGGGGGGAGGAGGGCAGATACGCAGTATTTT
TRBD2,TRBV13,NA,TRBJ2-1,CASSLISLAGASSYNEQFF,TGTGCCAGCAGCTTAATAAGCCTAGCGGGGGCGAGCTCCTACAATGAGCAGTTCTTC
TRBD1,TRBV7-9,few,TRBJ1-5,CASSLGQGLNQPQHF,TGTGCCAGCAGCTTAGGACAGGGCCTCAATCAGCCCCAGCATTTT
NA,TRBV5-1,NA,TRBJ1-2,CASSSTNQVGYTF,TGCGCCAGCAGCTCCACGAACCAGGTTGGCTACACCTTC